This T cell receptor (beta chain) was identified in a study of blood T cell repertoires in COVID-19 (dated by TCRdb to the early 2020s). As for the study more broadly: Samples from collaborators originated in the United States, Italy and Spain and spanned both the acute and convalescent phases of COVID-19. The prospective study material was composed of cDNA or gDNA derived from T cells, B-cell-depleted T cells, or PBMCs. Subjects who had been exposed to COVID-19, were actively infected with it, or had recovered from it provided the deeply sampled blood TCRbeta repertoires that made up the dataset. The repertoires were released in a freely available public database meant as a resource for research on the immune response to SARS-CoV-2. The samples were drawn from the first 160 participants of the ongoing ImmuneRACE study and from some 1,300 subjects provided by 6 global collaborators. The sample metadata nearly always contained a de-identified subject ID, COVID-19 status, age in years and sex. HLA class I and class II types, where available, came from metadata supplied by the sample provider rather than from assay-based typing.

TCRbeta CDR3 regions were amplified from genomic DNA using the immunoSEQ Assay, a bias-controlled multiplex PCR. The paper's data handling went like this. The number of nucleated cells in each sample was estimated from the amplification of reference gene primers within the assay. To quantify the absolute abundance of each unique TCRbeta CDR3 rearrangement, sequence reads were collapsed and filtered. For each sample, productive Simpson clonality was calculated as the square root of Simpson's diversity index over productive rearrangements. TCRdb holds this immuneACCESS table with in-frame rearrangements only. Some clones are missing; in checked studies, unresolved V genes explain under half, and the rest has no known cause. V, J and clone size derive from that table, while D and trimming were established from the DNA sequence. The sample has just under 150,000 clones on record, 87% of them singletons. Jointly, the top ten make up roughly 1% of the sample.

Each collaborating institution followed its own protocols to collect whole blood in K2EDTA tubes. For TCRbeta analysis, collaborators shipped samples as frozen whole blood, isolated PBMCs, or DNA extracted from either of those sample types. Worth noting for this clone: No cognate antigen has been identified for it. The record has no base qualities; no much larger clone is one base away.

General conclusions and limits of the study: Clinical and demographic metadata were provided uncurated, with the amount varying by source and participant.

From the cysteine up to the phenylalanine, the CDR3 has a length of 13 residues. Of the read, only the CDR3 DNA is kept; its 39 bases are in frame from base 1. The junction carries 8 bases between V and J, which are trimmed by 3 bases and 0 bases respectively. The germline V gene (reference sequence) yields DFQATT for CDR1 and SNEGSKA for CDR2. This chain joins TRBV20-1 to TRBJ1-1, with no confident D gene call. This clonotype originated in a woman in her 50s with acute or convalescent COVID-19. The sample taken for sequencing was peripheral blood. The CDR3 in this case is CSASETLNTEAFF. The sequenced DNA: TGCAGTGCTAGTGAGACTTTGAACACTGAAGCTTTCTTT.